Following are 3 T cell receptor beta chains from one sample sequenced in a study of cytomegalovirus exposure and HLA in healthy donors. PCR amplification relied on 60 Vbeta primers (plus 13 Jbeta primers). The repertoire was sequenced with immunoSEQ multiplex PCR; TCRdb's copy has only in-frame clones and lacks some. The sample yields 130,000 or so clones, about four fifths seen once. The specimen sequenced was PBMCs. The receptors derive from a man aged 25-45 years in good health and CMV-seronegative.

The rearrangement links TRBV6-6 to TRBJ2-5; D may be TRBD1 (6 bases). The CDR3 is 15 residues long. The germline V gene has CDR1 MNHNY and CDR2 SVGAGI (reference sequence). V was shortened by 2 bases and J by 6 bases, with 16 bases between the two germline ends. Written as DNA, the CDR3 is TGTGCCAGCAGTTACACTAACAGGGACGACAAGACCCAGTACTTC. Its protein is CASSYTNRDDKTQYF.

V is TRBV2 and J is TRBJ1-4; possible D gene TRBD1, 6 bases. CDR1 is SNHLY, CDR2 FYNNEI, per germline. The CDR3 is made up of 14 amino acids. The V and J ends lost 6 bases and 8 bases respectively, with 16 bases between them. CDR3 DNA: TGTGCCAGCAGAGCCAGGACAGTTGGGGAAAAACTGTTTTTT. Translation gives CASRARTVGEKLFF.

The chain has TRBV5-8 and TRBJ1-4; TRBD1 matches 10 bases. With 2 bases clipped from V and 8 bases from J, the junction kept 3 bases outside the gene matches. The CDR3 contains 14 residues. Germline loops: CDR1 SGHTS, CDR2 YDEGEE. CDR3 amino acids: CASSFGTGVEKLFF. Here the CDR3 DNA reads TGTGCCAGCAGCTTCGGGACAGGGGTAGAAAAACTGTTTTTT.